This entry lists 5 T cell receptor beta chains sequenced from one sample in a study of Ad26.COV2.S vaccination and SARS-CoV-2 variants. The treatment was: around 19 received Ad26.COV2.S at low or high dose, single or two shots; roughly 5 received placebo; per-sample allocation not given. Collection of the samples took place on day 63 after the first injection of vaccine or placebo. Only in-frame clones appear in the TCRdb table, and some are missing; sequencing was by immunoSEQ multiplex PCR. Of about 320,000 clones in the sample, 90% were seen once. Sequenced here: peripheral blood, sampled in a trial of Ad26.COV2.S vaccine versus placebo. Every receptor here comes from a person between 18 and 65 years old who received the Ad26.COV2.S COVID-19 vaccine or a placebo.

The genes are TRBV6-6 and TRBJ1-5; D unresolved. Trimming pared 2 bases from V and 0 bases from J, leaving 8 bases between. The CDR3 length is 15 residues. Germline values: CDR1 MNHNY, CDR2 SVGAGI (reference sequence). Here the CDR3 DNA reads TGTGCCAGCAGTTACACAGTTTATAGCAATCAGCCCCAGCATTTT. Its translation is CASSYTVYSNQPQHF.

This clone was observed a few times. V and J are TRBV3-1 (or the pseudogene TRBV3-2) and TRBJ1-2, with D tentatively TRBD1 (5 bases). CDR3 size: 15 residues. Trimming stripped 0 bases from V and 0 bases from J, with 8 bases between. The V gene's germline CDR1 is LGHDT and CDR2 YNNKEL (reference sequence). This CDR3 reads CASSQDGAANYGYTF. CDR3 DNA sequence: TGTGCCAGCAGCCAAGACGGGGCAGCTAACTATGGCTACACCTTC.

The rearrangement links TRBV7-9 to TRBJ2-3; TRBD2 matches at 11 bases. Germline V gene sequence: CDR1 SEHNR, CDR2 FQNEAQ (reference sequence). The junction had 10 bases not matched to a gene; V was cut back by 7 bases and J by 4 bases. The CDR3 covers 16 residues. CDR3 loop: CASNFDLSGGADTQYF. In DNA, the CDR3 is TGTGCCAGCAACTTCGATCTTAGCGGGGGGGCAGATACGCAGTATTTT. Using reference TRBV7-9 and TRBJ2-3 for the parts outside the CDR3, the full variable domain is DTGVSQNPRHKITKRGQNVTFRCDPISEHNRLYWYRQTLGQGPEFLTYFQNEAQLEKSRLLSDRFSAERPKGSFSTLEIQRTEQGDSAMYLCASNFDLSGGADTQYFGPGTRLTVL.

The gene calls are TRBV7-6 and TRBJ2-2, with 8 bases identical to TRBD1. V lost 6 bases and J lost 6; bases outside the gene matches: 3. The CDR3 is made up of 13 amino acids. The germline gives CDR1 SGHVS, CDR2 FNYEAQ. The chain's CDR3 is CASRGQEPGELFF. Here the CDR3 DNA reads TGTGCCAGCAGGGGACAGGAGCCCGGGGAGCTGTTTTTT.

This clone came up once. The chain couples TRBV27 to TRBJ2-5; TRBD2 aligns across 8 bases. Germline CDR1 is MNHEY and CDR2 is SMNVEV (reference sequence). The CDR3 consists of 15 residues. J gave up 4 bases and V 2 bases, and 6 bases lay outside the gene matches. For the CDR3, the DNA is TGTGCCAGCAGTTTAGGTCGGGAGGGCCTAGAGACCCAGTACTTC. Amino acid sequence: CASSLGREGLETQYF.